This T cell receptor beta chain was observed in a study of cytomegalovirus exposure and HLA in healthy donors. Findings of the study overall: One variant, a missense change in DCLRE1C, was linked in a later analysis to TCR beta V- and J-gene trimming. In a later analysis, DRB1 alleles had the most associated TCRs; HLA-C alleles the fewest. Earlier analysis found most TCR beta V segments productive about 87% or about 30% of the time.

With 4 bases clipped from V and 6 bases from J, the junction kept 20 bases outside the gene matches. CDR3 length: 18 residues. From germline, CDR1 is LNHDA and CDR2 SQIVND (reference sequence). For this clone: No antigen is known for it.

This PCR relied on a set of 60 Vbeta primers and 13 Jbeta primers. Profiled with immunoSEQ multiplex PCR; TCRdb holds only in-frame clones, not every one. Here the sample spans roughly 99,000 clones, approximately 80% being singletons. This chain links TRBV19 with TRBJ2-7, with 8 bases matching TRBD1. The source is a male donor in good health and CMV-seronegative. Sequenced material: PBMCs. The CDR3 reads CASSTPLGWGQEFGEQYF. CDR3 in DNA: TGTGCCAGTAGTACCCCTCTCGGGTGGGGACAGGAATTTGGCGAGCAGTACTTC.